These 3 T cell receptor beta chains were all obtained from the same sample, sequenced in a study of identical twins. TCRdb analysed the 5' RACE reads with MiXCR anew, one entry per CDR3 protein. The table records 400,000 or so distinct CDR3 sequences, roughly 10% of them present only once. The specimen was naive T cells sorted from blood. The receptors were sampled from a woman between 45 and 65 years old in good health.

This clonotype was counted between two and nine times. The genes are TRBV20-1 and TRBJ2-3; maybe TRBD1 (6 bases). The CDR3 runs to 16 residues. Germline loops: CDR1 DFQATT, CDR2 SNEGSKA (reference sequence). V gave up 6 bases and J gave up 2 bases, with 21 bases separating them. CDR3 loop: CSAPPLTGQPTDTQYF. The CDR3 bases are TGCAGTGCCCCCCCCTTAACAGGGCAACCCACAGATACGCAGTATTTT.

This clonotype was counted only a few times. The DNA for the CDR3 is TGTGCCAGCAGTGTCCAGGGAGGGCCTAATGAGCAGTTCTTC. Translation: CASSVQGGPNEQFF. V usage is TRBV6-1 and J usage is TRBJ2-1, with TRBD2 matching 7 bases. The CDR3 is 14 amino acids. With 4 bases clipped from V and 7 bases from J, the junction kept 7 bases outside the gene matches. The germline V gene encodes CDR1 MNHNS and CDR2 SASEGT.

The V gene is TRBV12-3 or TRBV12-4, the J gene TRBJ2-2; no clear D gene. Deletions cut 2 bases from V and 7 bases from J, with 8 bases between. This CDR3 has 13 residues. CDR3 bases: TGTGCCAGCAGTTTACTAAGCGACGGGGAGCTGTTTTTT. This sequence encodes CASSLLSDGELFF.